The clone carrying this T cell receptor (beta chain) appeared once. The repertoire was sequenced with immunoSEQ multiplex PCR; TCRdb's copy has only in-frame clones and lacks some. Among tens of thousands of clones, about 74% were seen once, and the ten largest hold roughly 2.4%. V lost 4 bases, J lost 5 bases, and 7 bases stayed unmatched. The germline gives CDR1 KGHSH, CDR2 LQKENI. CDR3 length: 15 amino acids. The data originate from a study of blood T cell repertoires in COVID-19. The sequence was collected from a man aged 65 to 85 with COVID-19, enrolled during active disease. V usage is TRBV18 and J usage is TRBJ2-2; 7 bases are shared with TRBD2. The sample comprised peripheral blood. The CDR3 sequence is CASSQGSGKTGELFF. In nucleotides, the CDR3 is TGTGCCAGCTCACAGGGAAGCGGGAAGACCGGGGAGCTGTTTTTT.